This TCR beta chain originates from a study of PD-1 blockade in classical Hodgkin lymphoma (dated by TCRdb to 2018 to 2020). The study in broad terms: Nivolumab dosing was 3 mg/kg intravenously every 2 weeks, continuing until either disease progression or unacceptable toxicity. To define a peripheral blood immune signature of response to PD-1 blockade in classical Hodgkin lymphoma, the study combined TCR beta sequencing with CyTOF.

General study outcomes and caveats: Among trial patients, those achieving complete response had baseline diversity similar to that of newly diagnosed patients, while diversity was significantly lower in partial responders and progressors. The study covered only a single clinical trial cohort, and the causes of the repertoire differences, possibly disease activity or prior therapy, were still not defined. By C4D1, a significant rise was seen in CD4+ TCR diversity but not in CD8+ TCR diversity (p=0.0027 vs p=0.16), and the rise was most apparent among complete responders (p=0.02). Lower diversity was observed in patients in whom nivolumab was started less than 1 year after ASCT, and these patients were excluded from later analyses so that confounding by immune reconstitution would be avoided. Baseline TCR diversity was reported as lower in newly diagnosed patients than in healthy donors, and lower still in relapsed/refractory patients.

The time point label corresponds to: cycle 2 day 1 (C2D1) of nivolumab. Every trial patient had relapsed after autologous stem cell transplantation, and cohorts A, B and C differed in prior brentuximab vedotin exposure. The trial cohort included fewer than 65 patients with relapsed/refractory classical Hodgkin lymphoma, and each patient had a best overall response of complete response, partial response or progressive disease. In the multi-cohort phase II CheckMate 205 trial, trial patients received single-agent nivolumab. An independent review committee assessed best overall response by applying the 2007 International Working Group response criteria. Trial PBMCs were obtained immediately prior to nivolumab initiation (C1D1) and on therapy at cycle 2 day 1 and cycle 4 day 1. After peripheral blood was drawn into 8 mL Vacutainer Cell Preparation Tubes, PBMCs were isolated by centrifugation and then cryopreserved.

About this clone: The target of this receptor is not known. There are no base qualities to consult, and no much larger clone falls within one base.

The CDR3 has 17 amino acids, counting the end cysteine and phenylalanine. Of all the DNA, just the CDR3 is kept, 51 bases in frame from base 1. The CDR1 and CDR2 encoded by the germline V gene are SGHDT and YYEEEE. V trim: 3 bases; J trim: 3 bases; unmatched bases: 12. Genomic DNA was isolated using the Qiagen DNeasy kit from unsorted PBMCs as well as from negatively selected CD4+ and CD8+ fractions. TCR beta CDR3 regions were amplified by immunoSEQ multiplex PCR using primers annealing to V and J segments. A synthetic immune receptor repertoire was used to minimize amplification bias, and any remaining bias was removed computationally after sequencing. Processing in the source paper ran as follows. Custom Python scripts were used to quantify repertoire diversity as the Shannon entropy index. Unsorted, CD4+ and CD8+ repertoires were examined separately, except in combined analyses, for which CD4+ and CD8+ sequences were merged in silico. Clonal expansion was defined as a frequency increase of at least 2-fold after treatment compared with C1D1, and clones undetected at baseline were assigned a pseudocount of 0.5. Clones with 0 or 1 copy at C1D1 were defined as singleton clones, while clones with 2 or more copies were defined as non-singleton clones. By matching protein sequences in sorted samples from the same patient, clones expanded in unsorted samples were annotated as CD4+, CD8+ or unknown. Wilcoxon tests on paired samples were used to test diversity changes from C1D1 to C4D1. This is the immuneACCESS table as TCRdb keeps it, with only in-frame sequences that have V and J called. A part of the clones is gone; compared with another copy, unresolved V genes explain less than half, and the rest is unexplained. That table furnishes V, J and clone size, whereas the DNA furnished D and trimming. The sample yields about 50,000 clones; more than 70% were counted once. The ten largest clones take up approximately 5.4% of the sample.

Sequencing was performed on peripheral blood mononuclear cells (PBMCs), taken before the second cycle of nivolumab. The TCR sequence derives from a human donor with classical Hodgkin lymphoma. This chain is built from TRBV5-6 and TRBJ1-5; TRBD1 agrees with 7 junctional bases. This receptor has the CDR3 CASSSIRQGSNNQPQHF. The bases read TGTGCCAGCAGCTCCATTCGACAGGGCTCTAACAATCAGCCCCAGCATTTT.